This T cell receptor beta chain is drawn from a study of blood T cell repertoires in COVID-19. Study-level information: PBMCs, B-cell-depleted T cells, or T cells provided the cDNA or gDNA that made up the material.

The germline V gene encodes CDR1 MGHRA and CDR2 YSYEKL. Losses at the gene ends were 0 bases for V and 0 bases for J; bases not matched to a gene: 7. The CDR3 runs to 18 residues. This clone was seen a handful of times. As originally analysed: Amplification with reference gene primers provided the estimates of nucleated cell counts. Sequenced by immunoSEQ multiplex PCR; TCRdb stores in-frame clones only, minus some. V and J calls and clone size follow that table, whereas D and trimming were derived from the DNA. This table has 250,000 or so clones, 84% appearing once. The clonotype comes from a woman in her 40s who had recovered from COVID-19. This chain joins TRBV4-1 and TRBJ2-3, with 9 bases aligning to TRBD2. The sequencing input was peripheral blood. Here the CDR3 reads CASSQEGVAGASTDTQYF. CDR3 DNA: TGCGCCAGCAGCCAAGAAGGAGTAGCGGGGGCTAGCACAGATACGCAGTATTTT.